This T cell receptor beta chain appears in the sequencing data of a study of T cell clonality in common variable immunodeficiency. CDR3 length: 15 residues. Per germline, CDR1 DFQATT and CDR2 SNEGSKA (reference sequence). Between the trimmed V and J ends, which lost 1 base and 0 bases, there was a span of 10 bases. Donors gave about 5 to 8 ml heparinized peripheral whole blood. Study-wide findings and caveats: Fewer TCRbeta clones were shared among CVID subjects than controls.

This clone was counted ten times or more. Its target is unknown. The CDR3 end is not reached by the read, which stops 3 residues before it; the germline J gene fills it in. TCRdb keeps only in-frame clones here, not all; method: immunoSEQ multiplex PCR. The profile covers about 47,000 clones, none occurring a single time. The sample comprised peripheral blood mononuclear cells. V and J are TRBV20-1 and TRBJ1-5; D unclear. This sequence originates from a person aged 18-70 years in good health. CDR3 sequence reads: CSARAESDSNQPQHF. The DNA read from the CDR3 is TGCAGTGCTAGAGCTGAGTCAGATAGCAATCAGCCC.